This T cell receptor beta chain emerged from a study of cytomegalovirus exposure and HLA in healthy donors. Primers for the PCR totalled 60 Vbeta and 13 Jbeta. The assay was immunoSEQ multiplex PCR, and TCRdb's table has in-frame clones only and misses some. The data hold around 180,000 clones, with approximately 80% observed a single time. Between the trimmed V and J ends, which lost 1 base and 4 bases, there was a span of 14 bases. CDR1 is SGHRS, CDR2 YFSETQ, per germline. The CDR3 has 15 residues. V and J are TRBV5-1 and TRBJ1-1; D is uncertain. The specimen was PBMCs. The clonotype originates from a young man in good health and CMV-seronegative. The CDR3 nucleotides are TGCGCCAGCAGCTTGTTGAGGGCGGTAAGCACTGAAGCTTTCTTT. Its protein product is CASSLLRAVSTEAFF.